One sample yielded the 20 T cell receptor beta chains listed below, sequenced in a study of regulatory and conventional T cells in breast cancer (dated by TCRdb to the mid-2010s). The method behind the library was PCR. These reads were obtained on an Illumina MiSeq. TCRdb took the public reads, trimmed them with fastp at Q25, ran MiXCR for clone calling and kept in-frame beta chains. Each CDR3 protein gets just one entry, which takes the most common genes and DNA from the rows behind it. This sample is represented by roughly 16,000 distinct CDR3 sequences; approximately 29% of them were singletons. Around 1.5% of the sample rests with the top ten. Sequencing was done on a sample of conventional T cells from blood. These receptors were collected from a female donor in good health.

The chain links TRBV4-1 to TRBJ1-1; possibly TRBD1 for D (5 bases). V gave up 2 bases and J gave up 6 bases, with 13 bases separating them. Germline V CDR1 and CDR2: MGHRA, YSYEKL. The CDR3 length is 14 residues. The CDR3 DNA is TGCGCCAGCAGCCAAACCAGGGAATTTCCTGAAGCTTTCTTT. Encoded protein: CASSQTREFPEAFF.

Remarks on this clonotype: A much more abundant neighbour one base away suggests this may be a read error. Likely a read error: the CDR3 ends without its conserved phenylalanine or tryptophan. The gene calls are TRBV6-4 and TRBJ2-7; 7 bases match TRBD1. CDR1 and CDR2 (germline): MRHNA, SNTAGT. The CDR3 is 11 residues long. J lost 6 bases, V lost 6 bases, and 2 bases had no gene match. This CDR3 is CASSDRAEQYL. The CDR3, as DNA: TGTGCCAGCAGCGACAGGGCCGAGCAGTACCTC.

This clonotype is categorized as medium-sized. The chain combines TRBV5-4 with TRBJ2-4; tentative D call: TRBD1 (6 bases). In germline, CDR1 is SGHNT, CDR2 YYREEE (reference sequence). Trimming took 0 bases from V and 6 from J, leaving 13 bases between them. The CDR3 consists of 15 residues. This chain's CDR3 is CASSLGNRGGNIQYF. In DNA, the CDR3 is TGTGCCAGCAGCTTGGGAAACAGAGGGGGAAACATTCAGTACTTC.

V and J are TRBV20-1 and TRBJ1-4, with unresolved D. The CDR3 totals 13 residues. Trimming cost V 0 bases and J 5 bases, with 7 bases left between them. In germline, CDR1 is DFQATT, CDR2 SNEGSKA (reference sequence). The CDR3 region is CSARDVANEKLFF. The CDR3 region has the DNA TGCAGTGCTAGAGATGTGGCCAATGAAAAACTGTTTTTT.

The sample holds a few counts of this clonotype. This chain uses TRBV20-1 with TRBJ1-1, with D possibly matching TRBD1 (5 bases). The V end lost 6 bases, the J end lost 3 bases, and 23 bases lay between the germline ends. Germline CDR1 and CDR2: DFQATT and SNEGSKA (reference sequence). This CDR3 contains 16 residues. The CDR3 here is CSARGGTYLRDTEAFF. The CDR3 bases are TGCAGTGCCCGGGGCGGAACATACCTGAGGGACACTGAAGCTTTCTTT.

This clonotype was recorded many times. This chain joins TRBV2 and TRBJ2-2; D may be TRBD2 (5 bases). The length of the CDR3 is 15 residues. The V gene lost 3 bases and the J gene lost 1 base, with 9 bases spanning the gap. Germline loops: CDR1 SNHLY, CDR2 FYNNEI. The CDR3 is CASSESGLNTGELFF. The DNA for the CDR3 is TGTGCCAGCAGTGAGAGCGGATTGAACACCGGGGAGCTGTTTTTT.

The chain has TRBV4-2 and TRBJ2-7; no clear D. Germline CDR1 reads LGHNA; CDR2 reads YNFKEQ. The CDR3 is made up of 15 amino acids. V dropped 0 bases and J dropped 2 bases, with 11 bases sitting between them. The CDR3 DNA sequence: TGTGCCAGCAGCCAAGAGCCGGTCAGGACCTACGAGCAGTACTTC. It encodes CASSQEPVRTYEQYF.

This clonotype was counted at least ten times. V gene TRBV4-1 combines with J gene TRBJ1-4; 11 bases match TRBD1. CDR1 MGHRA and CDR2 YSYEKL come from the germline V gene. The CDR3 extends over 19 amino acids. Trimming removed 1 base from V and 0 bases from J; junction bases left unmatched: 7. CDR3 nucleotides: TGCGCCAGCAGCCAAGCAGGGACAGGGGGAATCGCAACTAATGAAAAACTGTTTTTT. Translating it yields CASSQAGTGGIATNEKLFF.

This sequence joins TRBV7-9 and TRBJ1-1; 8 nucleotides align to TRBD1. CDR1 and CDR2 from the germline V gene are SEHNR and FQNEAQ (reference sequence). V gave up 6 bases and J gave up 1 base; unmatched junction bases: 4. The CDR3 consists of 14 residues. CDR3 loop: CASSLDRANTEAFF. CDR3 sequence (DNA): TGTGCCAGCAGTTTGGACAGGGCGAACACTGAAGCTTTCTTT.

This clonotype was detected only a few times. At one end the junction does not follow the germline gene, possibly because of a read error. The chain has TRBV7-2 and TRBJ1-2; the match to TRBD1 covers 8 bases. The CDR3 length is 12 residues. The germline V gene encodes CDR1 SGHTA and CDR2 FQGNSA. The CDR3 region has the DNA TGTGCCAGCAACCGTGACAGGGGCAATCTCGCCTTC. Protein sequence: CASNRDRGNLAF.

CDR3: CASSWSANTEAFF. The CDR3 nucleotides read TGTGCCAGCAGCTGGTCAGCGAACACTGAAGCTTTCTTT. This rearrangement joins TRBV11-3 to TRBJ1-1; unclear D gene. Deletions cut 4 bases from V and 1 base from J, with 7 bases between. The germline V gene encodes CDR1 SGHNT and CDR2 YENEEA. The CDR3 totals 13 residues. The full variable domain, with the rest looked up from reference TRBV11-3 and TRBJ1-1, is EAGVVQSPRYKIIEKKQPVAFWCNPISGHNTLYWYLQNLGQGPELLIRYENEEAVDDSQLPKDRFSAERLKGVDSTLKIQPAELGDSAVYLCASSWSANTEAFFGQGTRLTVV.

The rearrangement uses TRBV7-3 and TRBJ2-2, with 9 nucleotides matching TRBD2. The CDR3 loop spans 16 amino acids. The germline CDR1 and CDR2 sequences are SGHTA and FQGTGA. V gave up 5 bases and J gave up 3 bases; unmatched junction bases: 7. The CDR3 is CASSPSTSGHTGELFF. As DNA, the CDR3 is TGTGCCAGCAGCCCCTCGACTAGCGGTCACACCGGGGAGCTGTTTTTT.

J is TRBJ2-7 and V is TRBV5-1; D is perhaps TRBD1 (6 bases). Trimming left V 4 bases short and J 2 bases short, with 7 bases between. CDR3 length equals 12 residues. The V gene's germline CDR1 is SGHRS and CDR2 YFSETQ. CDR3 region: CASSRTAYEQYF. DNA of the CDR3: TGCGCCAGCAGCCGGACAGCCTACGAGCAGTACTTC.

By sample fraction, this clonotype is medium-sized. The chain uses TRBV7-8 and TRBJ2-1; D is uncertain. The ends were cut back, 3 bases at V and 8 bases at J, with 17 bases in the middle. There are 15 residues in the CDR3. Per germline, CDR1 SGHVS and CDR2 FQNEAQ. CDR3 in amino acids: CASSFSRLLRDEQFF. The CDR3 DNA follows: TGTGCCAGCAGCTTTTCCCGCCTTCTAAGGGATGAGCAGTTCTTC.

This clonotype has more than one count but fewer than ten. CDR3 nucleotides: TGTGCCAGCAGTTTGTCGGGGAGCGGCTACACCTTC. Translation: CASSLSGSGYTF. The chain combines TRBV28 with TRBJ1-2; D is uncertain. The CDR3 runs to 12 residues. Trimming took off 3 bases at V and 8 bases at J, with 10 bases between the two ends. Germline V gives CDR1 MDHEN, CDR2 SYDVKM.

This rearrangement joins TRBV7-9 to TRBJ2-1; D remains unclear. The CDR3 covers 12 residues. Germline CDR1 and CDR2: SEHNR and FQNEAQ (reference sequence). V gave up 5 bases and J gave up 15 bases, with 17 bases separating them. The CDR3 loop is CASSAPGSKGFF. The DNA of the CDR3 is TGTGCCAGCAGCGCGCCGGGCTCAAAAGGGTTCTTC.

In regard to this clonotype: A read error may account for a junction end that differs from germline. The chain employs TRBV12-3 or TRBV12-4 and TRBJ2-2, with D possibly TRBD2 on 5 matching bases. The CDR3 has 15 residues. The CDR3 region is CASRNRPPVDGVLFF. The DNA of the CDR3 is TGTGCCAGCAGAAACCGACCTCCCGTGGACGGGGTGCTGTTTTTT.

The chain couples TRBV24-1 to TRBJ2-3; no reliable D call. The CDR3 runs 15 residues. The V end lost 4 bases, the J end lost 2 bases, and 12 bases lay between the germline ends. Germline CDR1 is KGHDR and CDR2 is SFDVKD. In DNA form, the CDR3 reads TGTGCCACCAGTGAAGCAGCCGACTCCACAGATACGCAGTATTTT. Residues: CATSEAADSTDTQYF.

This clonotype qualifies as medium-sized. The CDR3 DNA is TGCAGCGTCGAAACAGACCGACAGGGAGGAAACACCTTC. Translated: CSVETDRQGGNTF. The chain employs TRBV29-1 and TRBJ1-2; 7 nucleotides agree with TRBD1. The CDR3 runs to 13 residues. V trimming: 6 bases; J trimming: 12 bases; junction bases outside the gene matches: 16. Germline V gene lookup returns CDR1 SQVTM and CDR2 ANQGSEA.

The rearrangement joins TRBV5-4 to TRBJ1-1; D not resolved. Looked up from germline, CDR1 is SGHNT and CDR2 is YYREEE (reference sequence). With 3 bases removed from V and 7 bases from J, the gap between germline ends came to 7 bases. The CDR3 extends over 11 amino acids. As DNA, the CDR3 is TGTGCCAGCAGCTCAGAAGGTGAAGCTTTCTTT. It is translated as CASSSEGEAFF.